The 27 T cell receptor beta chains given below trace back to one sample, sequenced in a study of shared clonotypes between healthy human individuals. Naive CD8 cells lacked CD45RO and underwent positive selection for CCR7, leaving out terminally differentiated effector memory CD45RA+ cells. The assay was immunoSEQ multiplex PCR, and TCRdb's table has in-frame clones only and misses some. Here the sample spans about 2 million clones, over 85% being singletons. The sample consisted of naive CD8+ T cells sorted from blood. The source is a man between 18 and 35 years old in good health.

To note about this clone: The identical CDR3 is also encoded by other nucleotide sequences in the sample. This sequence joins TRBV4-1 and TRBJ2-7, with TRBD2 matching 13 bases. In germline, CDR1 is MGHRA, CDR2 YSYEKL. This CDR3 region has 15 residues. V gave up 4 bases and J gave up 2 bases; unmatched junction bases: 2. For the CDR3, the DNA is TGCGCCAGCAGCCTTGGACTAGCGGGGGCCTACGAGCAGTACTTC. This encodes CASSLGLAGAYEQYF.

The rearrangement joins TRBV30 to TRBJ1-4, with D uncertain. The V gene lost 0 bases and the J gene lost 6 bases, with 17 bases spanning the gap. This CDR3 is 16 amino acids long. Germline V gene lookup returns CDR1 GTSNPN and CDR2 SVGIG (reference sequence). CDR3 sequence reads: CAWSVRHGVVDEKLFF. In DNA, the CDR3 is TGTGCCTGGAGTGTCCGTCATGGGGTTGTTGATGAAAAACTGTTTTTT.

Here the CDR3 reads CASSLNWGVKGNQPQHF. For the CDR3, the DNA is TGTGCCAGCAGTTTAAATTGGGGCGTTAAGGGCAATCAGCCCCAGCATTTT. The V and J genes are TRBV28 and TRBJ1-5; TRBD1 might be the D (5 bases). The length of the CDR3 is 17 residues. V lost 2 bases, J lost 2 bases, and 16 bases lay in between. Germline CDR1 reads MDHEN; CDR2 reads SYDVKM. Based on the CDR3 plus reference TRBV28 and TRBJ1-5, the full variable domain is DVKVTQSSRYLVKRTGEKVFLECVQDMDHENMFWYRQDPGLGLRLIYFSYDVKMKEKGDIPEGYSVSREKKERFSLILESASTNQTSMYLCASSLNWGVKGNQPQHFGDGTRLSIL.

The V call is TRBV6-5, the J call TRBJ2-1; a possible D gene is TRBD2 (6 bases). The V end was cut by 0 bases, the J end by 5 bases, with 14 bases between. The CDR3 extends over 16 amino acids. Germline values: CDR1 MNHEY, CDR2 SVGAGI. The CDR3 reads CASSYSSGEKDNEQFF. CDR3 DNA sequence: TGTGCCAGCAGTTACTCGTCGGGGGAGAAGGACAATGAGCAGTTCTTC.

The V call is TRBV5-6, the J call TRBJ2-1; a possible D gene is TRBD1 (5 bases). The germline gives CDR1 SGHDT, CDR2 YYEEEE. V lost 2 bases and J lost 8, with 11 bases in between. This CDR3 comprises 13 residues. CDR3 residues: CASSFGHADEQFF. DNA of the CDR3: TGTGCCAGCAGCTTCGGACATGCTGATGAGCAGTTCTTC. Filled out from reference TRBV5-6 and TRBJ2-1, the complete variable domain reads DAGVTQSPTHLIKTRGQQVTLRCSPKSGHDTVSWYQQALGQGPQFIFQYYEEEERQRGNFPDRFSGHQFPNYSSELNVNALLLGDSALYLCASSFGHADEQFFGPGTRLTVL.

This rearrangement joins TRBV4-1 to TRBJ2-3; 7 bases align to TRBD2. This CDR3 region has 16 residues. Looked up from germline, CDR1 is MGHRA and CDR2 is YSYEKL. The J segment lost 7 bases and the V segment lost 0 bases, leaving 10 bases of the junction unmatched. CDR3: CASSQDTGGIFYTQYF. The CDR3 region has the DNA TGCGCCAGCAGCCAAGATACGGGGGGTATTTTTTATACGCAGTATTTT.

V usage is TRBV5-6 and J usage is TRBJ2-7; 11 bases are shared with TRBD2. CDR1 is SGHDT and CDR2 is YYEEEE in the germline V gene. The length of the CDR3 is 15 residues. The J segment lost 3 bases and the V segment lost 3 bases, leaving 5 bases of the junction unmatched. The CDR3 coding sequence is TGTGCCAGCAGCTCACCGGGACTAGCGGTCTACGAGCAGTACTTC. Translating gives CASSSPGLAVYEQYF.

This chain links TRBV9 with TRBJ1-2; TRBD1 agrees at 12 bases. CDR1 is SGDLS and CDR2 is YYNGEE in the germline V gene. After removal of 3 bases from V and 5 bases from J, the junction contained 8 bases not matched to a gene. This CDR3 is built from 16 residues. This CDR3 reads CASSEGQGAYYYGYTF. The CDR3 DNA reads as TGTGCCAGCAGCGAGGGACAGGGGGCATATTATTATGGCTACACCTTC.

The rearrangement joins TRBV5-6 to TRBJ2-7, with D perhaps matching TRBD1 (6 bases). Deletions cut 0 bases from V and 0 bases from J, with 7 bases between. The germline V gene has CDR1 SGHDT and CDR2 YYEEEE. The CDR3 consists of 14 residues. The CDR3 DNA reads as TGTGCCAGCAGCTTGGGGGACAACTCCTACGAGCAGTACTTC. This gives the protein CASSLGDNSYEQYF.

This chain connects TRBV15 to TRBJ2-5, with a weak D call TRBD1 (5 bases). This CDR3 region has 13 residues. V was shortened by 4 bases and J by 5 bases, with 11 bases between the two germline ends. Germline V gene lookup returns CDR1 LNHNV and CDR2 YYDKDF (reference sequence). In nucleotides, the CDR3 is TGTGCCACCAGCACTGTGGCAGGGGAGACCCAGTACTTC. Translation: CATSTVAGETQYF.

The CDR3 sequence: CASSLEEGEYNEQFF. The CDR3 DNA follows: TGTGCCAGCAGCTTAGAAGAGGGGGAATACAATGAGCAGTTCTTC. The rearrangement joins TRBV7-9 to TRBJ2-1, with D possibly TRBD1 on 6 matching bases. This CDR3 is built from 15 residues. CDR1 and CDR2 (germline): SEHNR, FQNEAQ (reference sequence). Trimming removed 1 base from V and 4 bases from J, with 11 bases in between.

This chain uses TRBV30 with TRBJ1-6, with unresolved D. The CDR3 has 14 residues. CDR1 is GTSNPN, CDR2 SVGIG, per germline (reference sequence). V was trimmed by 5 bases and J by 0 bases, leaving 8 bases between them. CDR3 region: CAWLPSSYNSPLHF. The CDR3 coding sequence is TGTGCCTGGCTCCCGAGCTCCTATAATTCACCCCTCCACTTT.

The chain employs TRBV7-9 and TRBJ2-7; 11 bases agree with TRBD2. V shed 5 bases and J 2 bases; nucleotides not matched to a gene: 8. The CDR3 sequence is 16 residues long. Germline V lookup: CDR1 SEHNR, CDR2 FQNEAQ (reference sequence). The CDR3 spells CASSPRGSGRAYEQYF. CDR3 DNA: TGTGCCAGCAGCCCTAGAGGTAGCGGGAGGGCCTACGAGCAGTACTTC.

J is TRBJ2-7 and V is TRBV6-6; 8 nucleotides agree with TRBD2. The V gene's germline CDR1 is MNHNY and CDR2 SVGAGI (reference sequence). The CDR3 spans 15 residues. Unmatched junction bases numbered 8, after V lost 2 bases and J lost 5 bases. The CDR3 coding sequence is TGTGCCAGCAGTTACCTCGTTAGCGGGGTAAACGAGCAGTACTTC. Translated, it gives CASSYLVSGVNEQYF.

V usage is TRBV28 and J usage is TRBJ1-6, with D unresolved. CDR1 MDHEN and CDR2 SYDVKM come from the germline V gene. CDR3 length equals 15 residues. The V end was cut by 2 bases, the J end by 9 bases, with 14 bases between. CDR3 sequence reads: CASSLGRSLFSPLHF. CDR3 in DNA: TGTGCCAGCAGTTTAGGGAGGAGCCTTTTTTCACCCCTCCACTTT.

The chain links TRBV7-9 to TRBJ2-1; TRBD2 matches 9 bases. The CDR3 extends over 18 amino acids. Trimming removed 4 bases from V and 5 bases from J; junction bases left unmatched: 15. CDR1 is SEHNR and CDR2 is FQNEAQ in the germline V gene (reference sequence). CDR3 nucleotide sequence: TGTGCCAGCAGCTCGTTAATGGTAGCGGGAGACGGGGACAATGAGCAGTTCTTC. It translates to CASSSLMVAGDGDNEQFF.

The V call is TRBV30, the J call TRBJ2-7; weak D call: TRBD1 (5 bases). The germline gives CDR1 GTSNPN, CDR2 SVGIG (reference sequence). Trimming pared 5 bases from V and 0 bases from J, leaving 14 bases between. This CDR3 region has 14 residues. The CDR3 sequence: CAWGLGTGSYEQYF. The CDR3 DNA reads TGTGCCTGGGGCCTGGGTACAGGCTCCTACGAGCAGTACTTC.

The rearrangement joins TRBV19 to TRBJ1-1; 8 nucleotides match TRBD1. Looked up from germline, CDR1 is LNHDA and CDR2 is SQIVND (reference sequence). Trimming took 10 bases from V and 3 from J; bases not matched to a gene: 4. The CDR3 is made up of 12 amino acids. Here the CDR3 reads CATLTGDTEAFF. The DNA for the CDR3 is TGTGCCACCCTGACAGGGGACACTGAAGCTTTCTTT.

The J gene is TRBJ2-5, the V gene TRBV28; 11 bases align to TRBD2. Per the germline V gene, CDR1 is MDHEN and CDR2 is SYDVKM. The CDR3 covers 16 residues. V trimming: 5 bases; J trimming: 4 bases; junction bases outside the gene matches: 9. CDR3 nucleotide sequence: TGTGCCAGCAGTCACCCCCCCGGACTAGCGGGAGAGACCCAGTACTTC. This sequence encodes CASSHPPGLAGETQYF.

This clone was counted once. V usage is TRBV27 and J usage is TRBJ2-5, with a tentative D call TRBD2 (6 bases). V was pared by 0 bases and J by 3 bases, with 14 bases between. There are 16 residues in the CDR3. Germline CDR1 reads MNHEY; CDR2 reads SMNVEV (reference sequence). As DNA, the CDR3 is TGTGCCAGCAGTTTATCGGGGTATGGGACTGAAGAGACCCAGTACTTC. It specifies CASSLSGYGTEETQYF.

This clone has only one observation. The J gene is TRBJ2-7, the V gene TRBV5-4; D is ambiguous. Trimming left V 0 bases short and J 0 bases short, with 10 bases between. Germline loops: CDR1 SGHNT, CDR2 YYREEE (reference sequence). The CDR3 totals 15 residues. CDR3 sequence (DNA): TGTGCCAGCAGCTTGGGGCCGGGTTTCTCCTACGAGCAGTACTTC. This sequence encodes CASSLGPGFSYEQYF. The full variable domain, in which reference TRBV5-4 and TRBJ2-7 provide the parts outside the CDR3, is ETGVTQSPTHLIKTRGQQVTLRCSSQSGHNTVSWYQQALGQGPQFIFQYYREEENGRGNFPPRFSGLQFPNYSSELNVNALELDDSALYLCASSLGPGFSYEQYFGPGTRLTVT.

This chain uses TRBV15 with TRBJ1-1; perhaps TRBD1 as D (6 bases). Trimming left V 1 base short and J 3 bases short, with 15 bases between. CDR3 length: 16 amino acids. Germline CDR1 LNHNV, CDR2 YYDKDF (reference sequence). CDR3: CATSRASEGVDTEAFF. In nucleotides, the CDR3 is TGTGCCACCAGCAGAGCCTCGGAGGGGGTCGACACTGAAGCTTTCTTT.

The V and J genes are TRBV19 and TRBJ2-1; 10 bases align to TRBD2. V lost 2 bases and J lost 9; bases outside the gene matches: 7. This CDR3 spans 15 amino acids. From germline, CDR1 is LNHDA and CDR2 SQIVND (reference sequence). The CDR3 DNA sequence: TGTGCCAGTAGTATACTAGCGGGAGTTTTGAGTGAGCAGTTCTTC. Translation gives CASSILAGVLSEQFF.

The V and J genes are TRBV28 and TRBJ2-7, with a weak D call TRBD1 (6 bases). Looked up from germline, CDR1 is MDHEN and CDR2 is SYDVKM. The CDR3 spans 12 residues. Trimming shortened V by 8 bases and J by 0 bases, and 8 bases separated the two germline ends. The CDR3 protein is CASQDSSYEQYF. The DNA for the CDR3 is TGTGCCAGCCAGGACAGCTCCTACGAGCAGTACTTC.

CDR3: CASSSGTGAEETQYF. Here the CDR3 DNA reads TGTGCCAGCAGCTCCGGGACAGGGGCTGAGGAGACCCAGTACTTC. This rearrangement joins TRBV11-2 to TRBJ2-5; 10 nucleotides align to TRBD1. V dropped 4 bases and J dropped 5; count of bases not matched to a gene: 7. The CDR3 extends over 15 amino acids. From germline, CDR1 is SGHAT and CDR2 FQNNGV.

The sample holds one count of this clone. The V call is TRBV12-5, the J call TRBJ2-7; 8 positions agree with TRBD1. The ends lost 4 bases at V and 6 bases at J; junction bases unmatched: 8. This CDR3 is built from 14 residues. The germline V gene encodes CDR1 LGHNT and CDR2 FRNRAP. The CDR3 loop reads CASGSADRGSEQYF. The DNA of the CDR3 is TGTGCTAGTGGTTCGGCTGACAGGGGCTCCGAGCAGTACTTC.

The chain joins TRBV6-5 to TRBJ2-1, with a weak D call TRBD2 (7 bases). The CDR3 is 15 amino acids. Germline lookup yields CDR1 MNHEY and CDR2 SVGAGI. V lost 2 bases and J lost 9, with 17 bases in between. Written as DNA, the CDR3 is TGTGCCAGCAGTTACGGGGGGGCCGGAATGGGTGAGCAGTTCTTC. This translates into CASSYGGAGMGEQFF.